The 24 T cell receptor beta chains presented below share a single source sample, sequenced in a study of blood T cell repertoires in COVID-19. Method: immunoSEQ multiplex PCR; TCRdb's copy keeps in-frame clones and lacks some. The sample shows some 240,000 clones, around 84% of them seen only once. The specimen was peripheral blood. The receptor source for this set is a man aged 45 to 65 with active or convalescent COVID-19.

The CDR3 coding sequence is TGTGCCAGCAGCGTAGGGGACAGGGATAATTCACCCCTCCACTTT. This translates into CASSVGDRDNSPLHF. The gene calls are TRBV9 and TRBJ1-6; 9 nucleotides line up with TRBD1. CDR1 and CDR2 from the germline V gene are SGDLS and YYNGEE. This CDR3 has 15 residues. Losses at the gene ends were 0 bases for V and 5 bases for J; bases not matched to a gene: 0. The variable domain in full, with the rest retrieved from reference TRBV9 and TRBJ1-6, is DSGVTQTPKHLITATGQRVTLRCSPRSGDLSVYWYQQSLDQGLQFLIQYYNGEERAKGNILERFSAQQFPDLHSELNLSSLELGDSALYFCASSVGDRDNSPLHFGNGTRLTVT.

This rearrangement joins TRBV2 to TRBJ2-7, with TRBD2 as a possible D gene (6 bases). The CDR3 covers 14 residues. The V end was cut by 5 bases, the J end by 0 bases, with 11 bases between. Germline CDR1 SNHLY, CDR2 FYNNEI. As DNA, the CDR3 is TGTGCCAGCAGTAACCCGGGAGCCTCCTACGAGCAGTACGTC. It specifies CASSNPGASYEQYV.

The chain combines TRBV16 with TRBJ2-1; D is possibly TRBD2 (6 bases). V was clipped by 5 bases and J by 3 bases, with 14 bases between them. CDR1 and CDR2 (germline): KGHSY, FQNENV. CDR3 length: 15 residues. CDR3 nucleotides: TGTGCCAGCAGCTTGCGACTAGAGATCTACAATGAGCAGTTCTTC. Translated: CASSLRLEIYNEQFF.

The V gene is TRBV28, the J gene TRBJ2-3; 8 positions agree with TRBD2. The germline V gene encodes CDR1 MDHEN and CDR2 SYDVKM. The J segment lost 0 bases and the V segment lost 5 bases, leaving 7 bases of the junction unmatched. This CDR3 has 16 amino acids. In DNA, the CDR3 is TGTGCCAGCAGTCCCCCCGCGGGAGGAAGCACAGATACGCAGTATTTT. This encodes CASSPPAGGSTDTQYF.

This clone was seen more than once but under ten times. The V gene is TRBV9, the J gene TRBJ2-5; 12 bases are a match to TRBD2. The germline gives CDR1 SGDLS, CDR2 YYNGEE. CDR3 length: 16 amino acids. V was clipped by 3 bases and J by 4 bases; unmatched bases: 7. The CDR3 sequence is CASSELAGGPGETQYF. The CDR3 region has the DNA TGTGCCAGCAGCGAGCTAGCGGGAGGGCCGGGAGAGACCCAGTACTTC.

This chain uses TRBV5-1 with TRBJ1-2; perhaps TRBD1 as D (6 bases). V lost 3 bases, J lost 8 bases, and 17 bases lay in between. Germline V CDR1 and CDR2: SGHRS, YFSETQ. The CDR3 consists of 14 residues. DNA for the CDR3: TGCGCCAGCAGCTCCCTTTCAGGGGAGGGAGGCTACACCTTC. This gives the protein CASSSLSGEGGYTF.

The chain employs TRBV28 and TRBJ2-1; 7 positions match TRBD2. The junction had 10 bases not matched to a gene; V was cut back by 3 bases and J by 8 bases. There are 15 residues in the CDR3. Germline CDR1 and CDR2: MDHEN and SYDVKM. The CDR3 loop is CASSFEGGRFDEQFF. Written as DNA, the CDR3 is TGTGCCAGCAGTTTTGAGGGAGGGCGGTTCGATGAGCAGTTCTTC.

V and J are TRBV4-3 and TRBJ2-1; D possibly corresponds to TRBD2 (5 bases). Between the trimmed V and J ends, which lost 0 bases and 1 base, there was a span of 16 bases. The CDR3 is 18 residues long. Germline V CDR1 and CDR2: LGHNA, YSLEER. The CDR3 is CASSQEAVAGPSYNEQFF. The DNA for the CDR3 is TGCGCCAGCAGCCAAGAGGCGGTTGCGGGCCCATCCTACAATGAGCAGTTCTTC.

The J gene is TRBJ1-4, the V gene TRBV3-1 (or the pseudogene TRBV3-2), with a tentative D call TRBD1 (5 bases). CDR1 is LGHDT, CDR2 YNNKEL, per germline (reference sequence). This CDR3 is built from 14 residues. V shed 6 bases and J shed 0 bases, with 8 bases lying between them. Written as DNA, the CDR3 is TGTGCCAGCAGACAGGCCGCAACTAATGAAAAACTGTTTTTT. Translating gives CASRQAATNEKLFF.

The rearrangement joins TRBV4-1 to TRBJ2-7; 8 bases are a match to TRBD1. Germline values: CDR1 MGHRA, CDR2 YSYEKL. V gave up 1 base and J gave up 6 bases; unmatched junction bases: 5. This CDR3 has 14 amino acids. CDR3 amino acids: CASSQGQGMGEQYF. The DNA for the CDR3 is TGCGCCAGCAGCCAAGGACAGGGGATGGGCGAGCAGTACTTC.

The J gene is TRBJ2-5, the V gene TRBV4-1; 11 positions match TRBD2. The V gene end was trimmed by 1 base and the J gene end by 2 bases; junction bases not matched to a gene: 6. CDR3 length: 17 amino acids. Germline assignment: CDR1 MGHRA and CDR2 YSYEKL. The CDR3 DNA sequence: TGCGCCAGCAGCCAAGGTCGAACTAGCGGGGGACAAGAGACCCAGTACTTC. It yields the protein CASSQGRTSGGQETQYF.

V and J are TRBV24-1 and TRBJ2-1, with 7 nucleotides matching TRBD1. CDR1 and CDR2 from the germline V gene are KGHDR and SFDVKD. This CDR3 contains 16 residues. After removal of 5 bases from V and 0 bases from J, the junction contained 6 bases not matched to a gene. The CDR3: CATSGGQRSSYNEQFF. The CDR3 DNA sequence: TGTGCCACCAGTGGGGGACAGCGGAGCTCCTACAATGAGCAGTTCTTC.

This rearrangement joins TRBV28 to TRBJ1-5, with D hard to call. This CDR3 is built from 15 residues. Trimming took 4 bases from V and 3 from J, leaving 13 bases between them. Germline CDR1 reads MDHEN; CDR2 reads SYDVKM. The CDR3 nucleotides are TGTGCCAGCAGTTGGGTGGGAGGGAACAATCAGCCCCAGCATTTT. Amino acid sequence: CASSWVGGNNQPQHF. Filled out from reference TRBV28 and TRBJ1-5, the complete variable domain reads DVKVTQSSRYLVKRTGEKVFLECVQDMDHENMFWYRQDPGLGLRLIYFSYDVKMKEKGDIPEGYSVSREKKERFSLILESASTNQTSMYLCASSWVGGNNQPQHFGDGTRLSIL.

V is TRBV24-1 and J is TRBJ1-4; no definite D call. Trimming removed 4 bases from V and 8 bases from J, with 16 bases in between. Germline loops: CDR1 KGHDR, CDR2 SFDVKD. The CDR3 has 15 amino acids. The CDR3 coding sequence is TGTGCCACCAGTGACTCGACACGGGAACCCGAAAAACTGTTTTTT. Encoded protein: CATSDSTREPEKLFF.

This clone was seen only once. J is TRBJ2-5 and V is TRBV29-1, with 8 bases identical to TRBD2. Germline V gives CDR1 SQVTM, CDR2 ANQGSEA. Unmatched junction bases numbered 6, after V lost 4 bases and J lost 5 bases. This CDR3 contains 13 residues. The CDR3 coding sequence is TGCAGCGTTGGGTCCGCTAGCGGGGAGACCCAGTACTTC. Protein: CSVGSASGETQYF.

The rearrangement uses TRBV7-8 and TRBJ2-7, with TRBD1 matching 7 bases. The CDR3 is 14 residues long. Germline values: CDR1 SGHVS, CDR2 FQNEAQ. J was trimmed by 2 bases and V by 5 bases; bases with no gene match: 6. The chain's CDR3 is CASSRGQDTYEQYF. CDR3 bases: TGTGCCAGCAGCCGTGGACAGGACACCTACGAGCAGTACTTC.

The chain is built from TRBV9 and TRBJ2-1; TRBD2 agrees at 9 bases. J gave up 2 bases and V 3 bases, and 6 bases lay outside the gene matches. There are 16 residues in the CDR3. CDR1 is SGDLS, CDR2 YYNGEE, per germline. The CDR3 coding sequence is TGTGCCAGCAGCGCCCGACTAGCGGAACCCTACAATGAGCAGTTCTTC. It encodes CASSARLAEPYNEQFF. The complete variable domain, with remaining parts taken from reference TRBV9 and TRBJ2-1, reads DSGVTQTPKHLITATGQRVTLRCSPRSGDLSVYWYQQSLDQGLQFLIQYYNGEERAKGNILERFSAQQFPDLHSELNLSSLELGDSALYFCASSARLAEPYNEQFFGPGTRLTVL.

The V and J genes are TRBV29-1 and TRBJ2-7; D unclear. The germline gives CDR1 SQVTM, CDR2 ANQGSEA. The CDR3 runs 11 residues. Trimming took 7 bases from V and 0 from J, leaving 7 bases between them. As DNA, the CDR3 is TGCAGCGCCGGGTCCTCCTACGAGCAGTACTTC. As protein: CSAGSSYEQYF.

The J gene is TRBJ2-3, the V gene TRBV21-1; no DNA check was done on the table's D call, TRBD2. TRBV21-1 is termed a pseudogene. The CDR3 has 16 residues. The DNA for the CDR3 is TGTGCCAGCAGCAAAAAAACTAGCGGACGCACAGATACGCAGTATTTT. The encoded protein is CASSKKTSGRTDTQYF.

J is TRBJ1-2 and V is TRBV10-1; D gene ambiguous. V gave up 3 bases and J gave up 6 bases, with 11 bases separating them. Germline V gene sequence: CDR1 WNHNN, CDR2 SYGVQD (reference sequence). This CDR3 is 13 amino acids long. Here the CDR3 DNA reads TGCGCCAGCAGTGAACGGGGTGGGGATGGCTACACCTTC. This sequence encodes CASSERGGDGYTF.

This chain connects TRBV28 to TRBJ2-7, with a weak D call TRBD1 (6 bases). V was pared by 6 bases and J by 7 bases, with 13 bases between. Germline V gives CDR1 MDHEN, CDR2 SYDVKM. This CDR3 contains 12 residues. The CDR3 nucleotides read TGTGCCAGCAGCCAACAGGGAGAAGAGCAGTACGTC. It codes for CASSQQGEEQYV.

The J gene is TRBJ1-3, the V gene TRBV7-2, with a weak D call TRBD1 (6 bases). CDR3 length: 14 residues. Trimming took 5 bases from V and 2 from J, leaving 10 bases between them. Per germline, CDR1 SGHTA and CDR2 FQGNSA. The chain's CDR3 is CASSQDRAGNTIYF. CDR3 DNA sequence: TGTGCCAGCAGCCAGGACAGAGCTGGAAACACCATATATTTT.

J is TRBJ2-7 and V is TRBV7-2, with 12 bases lining up with TRBD2. Germline-derived CDR1 and CDR2 are SGHTA and FQGNSA. The CDR3 is 16 residues long. The V segment lost 3 bases and the J segment 1 base; nucleotides outside the gene matches: 4. The CDR3 nucleotides read TGTGCCAGCAGCTTTTTACTAGCGGGGGGATCCTACGAGCAGTACTTC. This sequence encodes CASSFLLAGGSYEQYF.

J is TRBJ1-2 and V is TRBV28; TRBD1 is a possible D gene (5 bases). V lost 6 bases and J lost 8, with 13 bases in between. CDR3 size: 12 residues. Per the germline V gene, CDR1 is MDHEN and CDR2 is SYDVKM. The CDR3 loop is CASRIGARGYTF. CDR3 DNA: TGTGCCAGCAGAATAGGGGCTCGAGGCTACACCTTC.